The 27 T cell receptor beta chains below all came from one sample that was sequenced in a study of cytomegalovirus exposure and HLA in healthy donors. Vbeta (60) and Jbeta (13) primers were used in the PCR. Sequenced by immunoSEQ multiplex PCR; TCRdb stores in-frame clones only, minus some. The sample has 170,000 or so clones, approximately 80% seen once. The material sequenced was PBMCs. These receptors came from a boy younger than 18 in good health and CMV-seronegative.

Note on this clone: A read error may account for a junction end that differs from germline. The same CDR3 can be traced to other DNA sequences in this sample. The chain carries TRBV6-5 and TRBJ1-1; TRBD1 might be the D (5 bases). This CDR3 spans 15 amino acids. Germline lookup yields CDR1 MNHEY and CDR2 SVGAGI. The DNA of the CDR3 is TGTGCCAGCAGTTACTCGAGGAGGGAGGACACTGAAGCCTTCTTT. Amino acid sequence: CASSYSRREDTEAFF.

This clone showed up just a few times. V usage is TRBV9 and J usage is TRBJ2-5; no clear D. V lost 5 bases and J 2 bases, leaving 13 bases between the germline ends. CDR1 and CDR2 from the germline V gene are SGDLS and YYNGEE. This CDR3 is built from 14 residues. CDR3 in amino acids: CASSQSRNQETQYF. CDR3 in DNA: TGTGCCAGCAGTCAATCCAGGAATCAAGAGACCCAGTACTTC.

The sample holds one count of this clone. The rearrangement links TRBV25-1 to TRBJ1-1; tentatively, D is TRBD1 (6 bases). This CDR3 region has 12 residues. Trimming removed 5 bases from V and 7 bases from J, with 11 bases in between. Germline values: CDR1 MGHDK, CDR2 SYGVNS. This CDR3 reads CASSNQGIEAFF. The CDR3 DNA reads as TGTGCCAGCAGTAATCAGGGGATTGAAGCTTTCTTT. Full variable domain (remainder filled in from reference TRBV25-1 and TRBJ1-1): EADIYQTPRYLVIGTGKKITLECSQTMGHDKMYWYQQDPGMELHLIHYSYGVNSTEKGDLSSESTVSRIRTEHFPLTLESARPSHTSQYLCASSNQGIEAFFGQGTRLTVV.

J is TRBJ1-2 and V is TRBV9; the D gene is possibly TRBD1 (5 bases). V was cut by 3 bases and J by 3 bases, with 12 bases left in between. The CDR3 extends over 14 amino acids. The germline CDR1 and CDR2 sequences are SGDLS and YYNGEE. CDR3 sequence (DNA): TGTGCCAGCAGCGACGGGGGGACCCACTATGGCTACACCTTC. Its translation: CASSDGGTHYGYTF. The complete variable domain, with remaining parts taken from reference TRBV9 and TRBJ1-2, reads DSGVTQTPKHLITATGQRVTLRCSPRSGDLSVYWYQQSLDQGLQFLIQYYNGEERAKGNILERFSAQQFPDLHSELNLSSLELGDSALYFCASSDGGTHYGYTFGSGTRLTVV.

The rearrangement uses TRBV27 and TRBJ2-5; 8 positions match TRBD1. The CDR3 runs 15 residues. Germline CDR1 reads MNHEY; CDR2 reads SMNVEV (reference sequence). The V segment lost 4 bases and the J segment 2 bases; nucleotides outside the gene matches: 6. The CDR3 region has the DNA TGTGCCAGCAGTTACGGACAGGGTGTACAAGAGACCCAGTACTTC. This translates into CASSYGQGVQETQYF.

The count of this clone is one. J is TRBJ1-1 and V is TRBV30, with D uncertain. This CDR3 spans 10 amino acids. Germline assignment: CDR1 GTSNPN and CDR2 SVGIG (reference sequence). With 8 bases removed from V and 3 bases from J, the gap between germline ends came to 7 bases. The chain's CDR3 is CARQDTEAFF. In DNA form, the CDR3 reads TGTGCCCGTCAGGACACTGAAGCTTTCTTT.

This chain links TRBV21-1 with TRBJ1-1. TRBV21-1 is designated a pseudogene. There are 16 residues in the CDR3. CDR3: CASSNSDEGSGTEAFF. CDR3 DNA sequence: TGTGCCAGCAGCAACTCGGATGAGGGTTCGGGCACTGAAGCTTTCTTT.

This clone was counted a single time. The J gene is TRBJ2-1, the V gene TRBV5-6; 13 bases are a match to TRBD2. V shed 4 bases, J shed 7 bases, and the junction held 5 bases outside the gene matches. The CDR3 contains 15 residues. Germline assignment: CDR1 SGHDT and CDR2 YYEEEE. In DNA form, the CDR3 reads TGTGCCAGCAGCGCGCGGGGACTAGCGGGGAATGAGCAGTTCTTC. Its protein product is CASSARGLAGNEQFF.

This clone was seen only once. The rearrangement uses TRBV10-3 and TRBJ2-6; maybe TRBD1 (6 bases). The ends were cut back, 6 bases at V and 3 bases at J, with 9 bases in the middle. The germline V gene has CDR1 ENHRY and CDR2 SYGVKD. This CDR3 contains 14 residues. CDR3 protein: CAIRAGVGANVLTF. The CDR3 DNA reads TGTGCCATCAGGGCAGGGGTTGGGGCCAACGTCCTGACTTTC.

The V call is TRBV9, the J call TRBJ1-1, with D uncertain. Germline lookup yields CDR1 SGDLS and CDR2 YYNGEE. CDR3 size: 15 residues. Trimming took off 4 bases at V and 0 bases at J, with 13 bases between the two ends. The CDR3 loop reads CASSPSGSMNTEAFF. The CDR3 nucleotides read TGTGCCAGCAGCCCTTCTGGTTCTATGAACACTGAAGCTTTCTTT.

The chain couples TRBV4-3 to TRBJ2-7; 10 positions match TRBD2. Germline CDR1 is LGHNA and CDR2 is YSLEER. The CDR3 has 18 residues. Trimming at V came to 4 bases and at J to 5 bases, leaving 17 bases not matched to a gene. The CDR3 DNA reads TGCGCCAGCAGCCCCCTGGGCCCCGTCGGTCTAGCGGGAGACGAGCAGTACTTC. Translation gives CASSPLGPVGLAGDEQYF.

This sequence joins TRBV4-3 and TRBJ2-1; a possible D gene is TRBD2 (6 bases). Germline CDR1 is LGHNA and CDR2 is YSLEER. CDR3 size: 15 residues. Trimming shortened V by 1 base and J by 10 bases, and 17 bases separated the two germline ends. CDR3 DNA: TGCGCCAGCAGCCAAGCGGGGACTGCTTCAGGGGAGCAGTTCTTC. Translation: CASSQAGTASGEQFF.

Of note for this clone: The germline gene is not matched at one end of the junction; a read error may be the cause. The chain recombines TRBV27 with TRBJ2-7; TRBD1 might be the D (6 bases). Germline V gene sequence: CDR1 MNHEY, CDR2 SMNVEV (reference sequence). There are 9 residues in the CDR3. The CDR3 bases are TGTGCCAGCAGTTTAGGCGGACAGTTC. Translated, it gives CASSLGGQF.

There are a few counts of this clone. This sequence joins TRBV7-9 and TRBJ2-6; TRBD1 aligns across 8 bases. This CDR3 is built from 18 residues. Germline V gives CDR1 SEHNR, CDR2 FQNEAQ (reference sequence). V trimming: 2 bases; J trimming: 0 bases; junction bases outside the gene matches: 6. The CDR3 protein is CASSLSQGAVSGANVLTF. In DNA, the CDR3 is TGTGCCAGCAGCTTATCTCAGGGGGCCGTCTCTGGGGCCAACGTCCTGACTTTC. The full variable domain, with the rest looked up from reference TRBV7-9 and TRBJ2-6, is DTGVSQNPRHKITKRGQNVTFRCDPISEHNRLYWYRQTLGQGPEFLTYFQNEAQLEKSRLLSDRFSAERPKGSFSTLEIQRTEQGDSAMYLCASSLSQGAVSGANVLTFGAGSRLTVL.

This clone appeared once. The chain uses TRBV29-1 and TRBJ1-1; the D gene is possibly TRBD1 (5 bases). The CDR3 has 11 residues. Germline V gene sequence: CDR1 SQVTM, CDR2 ANQGSEA. The V end was cut by 6 bases, the J end by 4 bases, with 9 bases between. The CDR3 DNA reads TGCAGCGTGCCAGGGATCACTGAAGCTTTCTTT. Its translation is CSVPGITEAFF. Together with reference TRBV29-1 and TRBJ1-1, the CDR3 gives the full variable domain: SAVISQKPSRDICQRGTSLTIQCQVDSQVTMMFWYRQQPGQSLTLIATANQGSEATYESGFVIDKFPISRPNLTFSTLTVSNMSPEDSSIYLCSVPGITEAFFGQGTRLTVV.

This clone showed up just a few times. J is TRBJ2-6 and V is TRBV6-1; no firm D call. Trimming removed 4 bases at V and 2 bases at J, with 9 bases between. CDR3 length: 15 amino acids. Germline loops: CDR1 MNHNS, CDR2 SASEGT. CDR3 protein: CASSVTSAGANVLTF. The CDR3 bases are TGTGCCAGCAGTGTCACATCAGCTGGGGCCAACGTCCTGACTTTC.

The gene calls are TRBV5-1 and TRBJ2-3, with unresolved D. CDR1 and CDR2 from the germline V gene are SGHRS and YFSETQ. V was cut by 3 bases and J by 6 bases, with 14 bases left in between. The length of the CDR3 is 14 residues. The CDR3, as DNA: TGCGCCAGCAGCTCCTCCTACGGTCGGGATACGCAGTATTTT. It is translated as CASSSSYGRDTQYF.

CDR3 loop: CASSSGSNTGELFF. In DNA, the CDR3 is TGTGCCAGCAGCTCGGGTTCGAACACCGGGGAGCTGTTTTTT. The rearrangement links TRBV7-9 to TRBJ2-2; D is ambiguous. The CDR3 is 14 residues long. CDR1 is SEHNR and CDR2 is FQNEAQ in the germline V gene (reference sequence). The V end was cut by 4 bases, the J end by 0 bases, with 6 bases between.

The chain carries TRBV13 and TRBJ1-1; no clear D. The germline CDR1 and CDR2 sequences are PRHDT and FYEKMQ (reference sequence). Trimming removed 4 bases from V and 0 bases from J, with 9 bases in between. The CDR3 has 14 amino acids. CDR3 sequence (DNA): TGTGCCAGCAGCTCCCGGGAATTGAACACTGAAGCTTTCTTT. This sequence encodes CASSSRELNTEAFF.

This sequence joins TRBV5-4 and TRBJ1-2; TRBD1 might be the D (6 bases). Trimming stripped 4 bases from V and 1 base from J, with 20 bases between. The germline V gene has CDR1 SGHNT and CDR2 YYREEE (reference sequence). This CDR3 region has 17 residues. As DNA, the CDR3 is TGTGCCAGCAGCCCTCAAAAGACAGGCCCCTTTAACTATGGCTACACCTTC. It specifies CASSPQKTGPFNYGYTF.

The rearrangement links TRBV9 to TRBJ2-2; tentative D call: TRBD1 (6 bases). In germline, CDR1 is SGDLS, CDR2 YYNGEE. The CDR3 has 14 residues. V lost 0 bases and J 4 bases, leaving 7 bases between the germline ends. CDR3: CASSVEGVTGELFF. In nucleotides, the CDR3 is TGTGCCAGCAGCGTAGAGGGGGTCACCGGGGAGCTGTTTTTT.

The V call is TRBV9, the J call TRBJ2-7, with D perhaps TRBD1 (5 bases). Between the trimmed V and J ends, which lost 2 bases and 3 bases, there was a span of 15 bases. Germline CDR1 reads SGDLS; CDR2 reads YYNGEE. There are 15 residues in the CDR3. The CDR3 spells CASSVSPGLGYEQYF. The CDR3, as DNA: TGTGCCAGCAGCGTTTCCCCAGGGTTGGGCTACGAGCAGTACTTC.

V and J are TRBV7-8 and TRBJ1-6; 9 nucleotides align to TRBD1. Trimming took 6 bases from V and 7 from J; bases not matched to a gene: 4. CDR1 is SGHVS and CDR2 is FQNEAQ in the germline V gene. The CDR3 sequence is 14 residues long. The CDR3 DNA reads TGTGCCAGCAGTTGGGACAGGGTGAATTCACCCCTCCACTTT. Translation: CASSWDRVNSPLHF.

The V call is TRBV5-1, the J call TRBJ1-5; a weak D match, TRBD1 (5 bases). The CDR3 loop spans 16 amino acids. V lost 0 bases to trimming and J lost 4 bases, with 14 bases between them. The V gene's germline CDR1 is SGHRS and CDR2 YFSETQ. This CDR3 is CASSLGVSGGNQPQHF. DNA of the CDR3: TGCGCCAGCAGCTTGGGAGTTTCCGGGGGAAATCAGCCCCAGCATTTT.

The chain employs TRBV6-5 and TRBJ2-7; 7 bases fit TRBD1. Trimming cost V 6 bases and J 3 bases; bases outside gene matches: 8. Germline V gene lookup returns CDR1 MNHEY and CDR2 SVGAGI. This CDR3 contains 14 residues. CDR3 sequence: CASSRGTDYYEQYF. The CDR3 DNA is TGTGCCAGCAGCCGAGGGACAGATTACTACGAGCAGTACTTC.

J is TRBJ2-3 and V is TRBV5-5, with a possible D match to TRBD2 (7 bases). The CDR3 runs 15 residues. The germline CDR1 and CDR2 sequences are SGHKS and YYEKEE (reference sequence). Deletions cut 1 base from V and 6 bases from J, with 15 bases between. The CDR3 loop reads CASSLLGGRFDTQYF. The CDR3 DNA sequence: TGTGCCAGCAGCTTGCTGGGGGGGCGATTTGATACGCAGTATTTT.

The genes are TRBV6-6 and TRBJ2-7, with TRBD1 as a possible D gene (5 bases). CDR1 and CDR2 from the germline V gene are MNHNY and SVGAGI (reference sequence). This CDR3 has 13 amino acids. The V and J ends lost 7 bases and 6 bases respectively, with 16 bases between them. The CDR3 nucleotides are TGTGCCAGCACCCCACAGCCAACAGGCGAGCAGTACTTC. Its translation is CASTPQPTGEQYF.